This T cell receptor beta chain was profiled in a study of regulatory T cells in long-lasting Graves disease. Overall study findings and caveats: Persistent cases favored TRBV28, TRBJ1-2 and TRBJ2-5. Persistent-disease Graves' patients showed less TCR diversity than new cases.

Comment on this clonotype: The antigen is not known.

CDR1 and CDR2 (germline): GTSNPN, SVGIG (reference sequence). CDR3 length equals 13 residues. The V gene lost 3 bases and the J gene lost 9 bases, with 15 bases spanning the gap. Time point of the sample: persistent/refractory GD, antithyroid drugs over 5 years with positive TRAb. Preparation of the TCR library used RNA extracted from PBMCs. An endocrinology unit in Xi'an, China, supplied the patients. Library construction for TCR beta used iRepertoire HTBI primers and Arm-PCR of CDR3 regions. Via MiXCR, TCRdb re-called the multiplex PCR reads, giving one row per CDR3 protein. The sample yields approximately 380,000 distinct CDR3 sequences, less than 25% seen once.

The material was peripheral blood mononuclear cells (PBMCs), obtained when the disease was refractory, from a patient treated with antithyroid drugs. V gene TRBV30 combines with J gene TRBJ2-4, with D possibly TRBD2 on 6 matching bases. The TCR comes from a female donor with Graves disease. The CDR3 DNA reads as TGTGCCTGGAGCTCGGAGGGTCTCGGCATTCAGTACTTC. Translation gives CAWSSEGLGIQYF.